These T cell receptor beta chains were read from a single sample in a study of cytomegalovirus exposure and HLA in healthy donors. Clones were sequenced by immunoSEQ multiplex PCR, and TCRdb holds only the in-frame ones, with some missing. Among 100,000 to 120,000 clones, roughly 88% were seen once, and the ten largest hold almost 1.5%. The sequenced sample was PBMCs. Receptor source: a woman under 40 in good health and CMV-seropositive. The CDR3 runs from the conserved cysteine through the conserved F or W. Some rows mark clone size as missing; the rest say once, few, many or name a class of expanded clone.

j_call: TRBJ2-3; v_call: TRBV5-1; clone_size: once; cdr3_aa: CASSWYAGSTDTQYF
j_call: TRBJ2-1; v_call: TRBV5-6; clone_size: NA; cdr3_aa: CASSFLGTSGRYNEQFF
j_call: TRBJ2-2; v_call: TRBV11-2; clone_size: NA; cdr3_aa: CASSLVRVNTGELFF
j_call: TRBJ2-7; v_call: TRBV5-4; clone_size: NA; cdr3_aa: CASSLQGPYEQYF
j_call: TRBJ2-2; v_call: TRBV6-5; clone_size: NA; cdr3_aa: CASSYFGQGGSGELFF
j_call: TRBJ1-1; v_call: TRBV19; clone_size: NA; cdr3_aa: CASSIVAGGSEAFF
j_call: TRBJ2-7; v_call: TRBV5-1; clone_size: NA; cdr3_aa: CASSSGGSESSYEQYF
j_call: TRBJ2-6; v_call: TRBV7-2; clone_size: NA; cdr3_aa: CASSSVQGTANVLTF
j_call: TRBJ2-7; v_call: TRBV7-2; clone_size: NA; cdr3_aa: CASSLIGGVYEQYF
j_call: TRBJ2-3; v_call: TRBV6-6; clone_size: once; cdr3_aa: CASSYPASLGTDTQYF
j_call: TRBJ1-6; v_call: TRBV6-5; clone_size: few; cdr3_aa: CASSYIHGSPLHF
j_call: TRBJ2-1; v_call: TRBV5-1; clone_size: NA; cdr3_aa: CASSLRTGGEQFF
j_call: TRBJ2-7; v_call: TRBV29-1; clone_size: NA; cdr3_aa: CSVPTGGNEQYF
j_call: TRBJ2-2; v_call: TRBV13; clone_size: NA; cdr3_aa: CASSFSAGDTGELFF
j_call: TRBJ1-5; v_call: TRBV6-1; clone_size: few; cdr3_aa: CASSEGWGRAQPQHF
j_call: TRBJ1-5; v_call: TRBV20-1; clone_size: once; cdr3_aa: CSATGGQPQHF
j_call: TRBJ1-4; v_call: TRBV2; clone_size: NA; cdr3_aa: CASSEGSGIEEKLFF
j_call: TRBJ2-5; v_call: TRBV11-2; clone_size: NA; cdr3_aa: CASSLGAQGITQETQYF
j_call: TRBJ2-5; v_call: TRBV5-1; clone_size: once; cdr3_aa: CASSLGTGEQETQYF
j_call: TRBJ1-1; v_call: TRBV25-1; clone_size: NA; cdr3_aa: CASSSGTGLNTEAFF